This T cell receptor beta chain was identified in a study of identical twins. This CDR3 is 12 amino acids long. Trimming took off 5 bases at V and 8 bases at J, with 11 bases between the two ends. CDR1 is MNHEY, CDR2 SMNVEV, per germline (reference sequence). Study-level results: Excess low generation probability was seen in twin-shared out-of-frame alpha sequences. Model-predicted out-of-frame TCR alpha sharing fell below observed values in monozygotic twins. Partial confounding of zero-insertion analyses by invariant MAIT and iNKT cells was possible. Abundant beta clonotypes from cord blood bore fewer insertions; memory repertoires lacked this pattern.

Using its own MiXCR run on the 5' RACE reads, TCRdb lists one record per CDR3 protein. The sample has approximately 620,000 distinct CDR3 sequences, around 8.3% seen once. In its sample, this clonotype was seen a few times. The target antigen is unknown. Another study also made use of these data, one on yellow fever vaccine responses in identical twins.

This chain connects TRBV27 to TRBJ2-3; no clear D gene. What was sequenced was PBMCs. The TCR was taken from a young woman in good health. The CDR3 nucleotides read TGTGCCAGCAGTCCCGGACCATTTACGCAGTATTTT. It translates to CASSPGPFTQYF.